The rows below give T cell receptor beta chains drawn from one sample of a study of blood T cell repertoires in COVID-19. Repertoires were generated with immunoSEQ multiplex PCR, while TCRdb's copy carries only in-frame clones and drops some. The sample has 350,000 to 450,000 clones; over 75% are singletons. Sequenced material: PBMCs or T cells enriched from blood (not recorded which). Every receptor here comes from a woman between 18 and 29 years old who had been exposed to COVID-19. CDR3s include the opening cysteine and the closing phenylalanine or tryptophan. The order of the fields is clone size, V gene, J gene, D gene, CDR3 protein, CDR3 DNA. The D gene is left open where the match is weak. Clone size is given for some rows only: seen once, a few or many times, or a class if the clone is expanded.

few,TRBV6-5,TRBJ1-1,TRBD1,CASSQGYRGAEAFF,TGTGCCAGCAGCCAAGGATACAGGGGAGCTGAAGCTTTCTTT
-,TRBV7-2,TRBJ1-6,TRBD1,CASSLTGESSPLHF,TGTGCCAGCAGCCTGACAGGGGAAAGTTCACCCCTCCACTTT
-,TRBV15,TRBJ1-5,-,CATSRGSEVGQPQHF,TGTGCCACCAGCAGAGGGTCGGAGGTCGGCCAGCCCCAGCATTTT
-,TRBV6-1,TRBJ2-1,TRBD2,CASSEMFTSGSGSYNEQFF,TGTGCCAGCAGTGAAATGTTTACTAGCGGGAGTGGATCCTACAATGAGCAGTTCTTC
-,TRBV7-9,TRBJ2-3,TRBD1,CASSLARHRGDSTDTQYF,TGTGCCAGCAGCTTAGCCCGACACAGGGGCGATAGCACAGATACGCAGTATTTT
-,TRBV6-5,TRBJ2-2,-,CASSWGGEGELFF,TGTGCCAGCAGTTGGGGCGGCGAGGGGGAGCTGTTTTTT
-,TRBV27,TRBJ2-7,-,CASSWSGSNEQYF,TGTGCCAGCAGTTGGTCCGGGTCCAACGAGCAGTACTTC
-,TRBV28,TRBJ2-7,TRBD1,CASSLRGQGPLEQYF,TGTGCCAGCAGTTTAAGGGGACAGGGCCCTCTCGAGCAGTACTTC
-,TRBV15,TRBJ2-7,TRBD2,CATSRDGTSRGEQYF,TGTGCCACCAGCAGGGACGGGACTAGTCGCGGCGAGCAGTACTTC
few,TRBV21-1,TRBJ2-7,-,CASSKGESGRDNYEQYF,TGTGCCAGCAGCAAAGGGGAGAGCGGGAGGGATAATTACGAGCAGTACTTC
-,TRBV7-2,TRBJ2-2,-,CASSLELAGELFF,TGTGCCAGCAGCTTAGAGCTTGCCGGGGAGCTGTTTTTT
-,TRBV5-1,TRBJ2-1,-,CASSFGSALYNEQFF,TGCGCCAGCAGCTTTGGTAGCGCCCTCTACAATGAGCAGTTCTTC
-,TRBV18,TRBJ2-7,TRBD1,CASSPGQGTSYEQYF,TGTGCCAGCTCACCGGGACAGGGTACATCCTACGAGCAGTACTTC
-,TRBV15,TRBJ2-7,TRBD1,CATSRSGQGIDEQYF,TGTGCCACCAGCAGGTCGGGACAGGGTATCGACGAGCAGTACTTC
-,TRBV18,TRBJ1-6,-,CASSPRELRNSPLHF,TGTGCCAGCTCACCGAGGGAGCTCCGTAATTCACCCCTCCACTTT
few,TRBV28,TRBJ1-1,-,CASSSLRDTEAFF,TGTGCCAGCAGTTCGCTCCGTGACACCGAAGCTTTCTTT
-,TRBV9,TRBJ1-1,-,CATKGVKNTEAFF,TGTGCCACCAAGGGAGTAAAGAACACTGAAGCTTTCTTT
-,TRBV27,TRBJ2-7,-,CASSFYFGDEQYF,TGTGCCAGCAGTTTCTACTTCGGTGACGAGCAGTACTTC
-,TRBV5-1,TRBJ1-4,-,CASSLGDVRANEKLFF,TGCGCCAGCAGCTTGGGAGACGTCCGGGCTAATGAAAAACTGTTTTTT
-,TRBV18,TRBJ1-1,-,CASSPQSSEAFF,TGTGCCAGCTCACCCCAGTCTTCGGAAGCTTTCTTT
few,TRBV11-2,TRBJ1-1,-,CASSLTETSEAFF,TGTGCCAGCAGCTTAACAGAGACTAGTGAAGCTTTCTTT
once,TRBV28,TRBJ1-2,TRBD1,CASRSTLGQGNYGYTF,TGTGCCAGCAGATCCACCCTGGGACAGGGGAACTATGGCTACACCTTC
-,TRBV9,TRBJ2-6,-,CASSPQGTGANVLTF,TGTGCCAGCAGCCCACAGGGAACTGGGGCCAACGTCCTGACTTTC
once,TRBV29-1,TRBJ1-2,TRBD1,CSVEDRGHHYGYTF,TGCAGCGTTGAGGACAGGGGGCATCACTATGGCTACACCTTC
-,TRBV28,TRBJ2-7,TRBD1,CASSLGQGTEQYF,TGTGCCAGCAGTCTCGGACAGGGTACCGAGCAGTACTTC
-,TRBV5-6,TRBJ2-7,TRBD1,CASSSDRVPRDEQYF,TGTGCCAGCAGCTCGGACAGGGTCCCTCGGGACGAGCAGTACTTC
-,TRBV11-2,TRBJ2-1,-,CASSLGGPEQFF,TGTGCCAGCAGCTTAGGGGGGCCGGAGCAGTTCTTC
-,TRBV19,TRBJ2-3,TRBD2,CASSIRGVTDTQYF,TGTGCCAGTAGTATTCGGGGGGTCACAGATACGCAGTATTTT
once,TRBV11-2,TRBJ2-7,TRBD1,CASSFGTGDSYEQYF,TGTGCCAGCAGCTTCGGGACAGGAGACAGCTACGAGCAGTACTTC
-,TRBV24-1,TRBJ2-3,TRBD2,CATSEGSGNLIAYF,TGTGCCACCAGTGAGGGTAGCGGGAACTTAATCGCGTATTTT
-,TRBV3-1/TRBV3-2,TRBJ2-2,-,CASSQGGANTGELFF,TGTGCCAGCAGCCAAGGAGGCGCGAACACCGGGGAGCTGTTTTTT
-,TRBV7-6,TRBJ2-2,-,CASSLNSFAGELFF,TGTGCCAGCAGCTTAAATTCCTTCGCCGGGGAGCTGTTTTTT
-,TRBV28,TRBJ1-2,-,CASSFAGRVYGYTF,TGTGCCAGCAGTTTTGCAGGGAGGGTCTATGGCTACACCTTC
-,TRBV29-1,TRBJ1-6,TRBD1,CSFRDRDNSPLHF,TGCAGCTTTCGGGACAGGGATAATTCACCCCTCCACTTT
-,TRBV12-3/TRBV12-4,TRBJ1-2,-,CASTAGGISSYTF,TGTGCCAGCACCGCCGGAGGGATAAGTAGCTACACCTTC
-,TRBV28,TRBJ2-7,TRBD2,CASTQTRDGRVEQYF,TGTGCCAGCACCCAAACACGGGACGGGAGGGTTGAGCAGTACTTC
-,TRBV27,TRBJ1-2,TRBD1,CASSLGQGSGYTF,TGTGCCAGCAGTCTAGGACAGGGTTCTGGCTACACCTTC
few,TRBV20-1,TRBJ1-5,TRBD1,CSASIPGGHQPQHF,TGCAGTGCTAGTATCCCAGGGGGCCATCAGCCCCAGCATTTT
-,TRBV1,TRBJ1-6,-,CTSNRDRGGSPLHF,TGCACCAGCAACCGAGACAGGGGCGGTTCACCCCTCCACTTT
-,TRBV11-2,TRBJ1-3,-,CASSLDRDSGNTIYF,TGTGCCAGCAGCTTAGACAGGGACTCTGGAAACACCATATATTTT
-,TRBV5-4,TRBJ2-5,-,CASRGGGQETQYF,TGTGCCAGCAGAGGGGGGGGCCAAGAGACCCAGTACTTC
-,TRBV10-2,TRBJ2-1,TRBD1,CASSPGQGWNEQFF,TGCGCCAGCAGCCCGGGACAGGGCTGGAATGAGCAGTTCTTC
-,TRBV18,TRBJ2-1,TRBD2,CASSPGIAGATSYEQFF,TGTGCCAGCTCGCCAGGGATTGCGGGAGCGACAAGCTATGAGCAGTTCTTC
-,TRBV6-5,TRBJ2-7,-,CASSYGRGTYEQYF,TGTGCCAGCAGTTACGGGAGGGGGACCTACGAGCAGTACTTC
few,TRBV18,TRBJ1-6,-,CASSIGTPDSPLHF,TGTGCCAGCTCAATCGGGACACCCGATTCACCCCTCCACTTT
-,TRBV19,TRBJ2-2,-,CASSPVNTGELFF,TGTGCCAGTAGCCCAGTAAACACCGGGGAGCTGTTTTTT
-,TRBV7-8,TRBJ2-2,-,CASSLDSTGELFF,TGTGCCAGCAGCTTAGACAGTACCGGGGAGCTGTTTTTT
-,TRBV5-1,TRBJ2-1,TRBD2,CASSLEREGDEQFF,TGCGCCAGCAGCTTGGAACGGGAGGGGGATGAGCAGTTCTTC
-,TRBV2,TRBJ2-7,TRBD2,CASSPTSGRQYF,TGTGCCAGCAGCCCGACTAGCGGGAGACAGTACTTC
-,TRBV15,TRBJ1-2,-,CATSSGGGQTRGYTF,TGTGCCACCAGCAGTGGGGGGGGCCAAACGCGGGGCTACACCTTC
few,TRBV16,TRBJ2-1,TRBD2,CASSQSGAGGNEQFF,TGTGCCAGCAGCCAATCGGGGGCGGGAGGCAATGAGCAGTTCTTC
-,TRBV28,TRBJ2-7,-,CASSPRGGQGSPRLAGGNYEQYF,TGTGCCAGCAGCCCCAGGGGGGGACAGGGGTCCCCTAGGCTAGCGGGAGGAAACTACGAGCAGTACTTC
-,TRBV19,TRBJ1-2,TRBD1,CASRTGGVPYGYTF,TGTGCCAGCAGAACAGGGGGAGTTCCCTATGGCTACACCTTC
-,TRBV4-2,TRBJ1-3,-,CASSFFRDTGGNTIYF,TGTGCCAGCAGTTTTTTCCGGGACACCGGAGGAAACACCATATATTTT
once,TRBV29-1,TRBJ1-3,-,CSVDGSSSGNTIYF,TGCAGCGTTGACGGGAGCTCCTCTGGAAACACCATATATTTT
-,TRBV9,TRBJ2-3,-,CASSVGGRGTDTQYF,TGTGCCAGCAGCGTAGGGGGTAGGGGTACAGATACGCAGTATTTT
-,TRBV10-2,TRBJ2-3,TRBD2,CASRPDGGETDTQYF,TGCGCCAGCAGACCCGACGGGGGGGAAACAGATACGCAGTATTTT
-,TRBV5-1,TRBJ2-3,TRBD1,CASSEGQDTQYF,TGCGCCAGCAGCGAGGGACAGGATACGCAGTATTTT
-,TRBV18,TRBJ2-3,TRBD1,CASSPTGAQATDTQYF,TGTGCCAGCTCACCGACAGGGGCCCAGGCCACAGATACGCAGTATTTT